This T cell receptor beta chain emerged from a study of T cells after yellow fever vaccination. Background on the study: It was SMART-Seq v4 Ultra Low Input that prepared the fractions with low cell numbers. Findings and limits, study-wide: In FACS-sorted repertoires, abundant clonotypes from the bulk population could appear as contaminants.

In germline, CDR1 is SGHRS, CDR2 YFSETQ. The CDR3 has 14 residues. After removal of 1 base from V and 4 bases from J, the junction contained 3 bases not matched to a gene. This clonotype was picked up a small number of times. The antigen is unknown. They built TCR cDNA with 5'RACE template switching, a step that put in a universal primer site and UMIs. TCRdb re-called the 5' RACE reads through MiXCR, storing one row per CDR3 protein. Found here are approximately 330,000 distinct CDR3 sequences, under 15% of them singletons; the top ten hold 3.2%. Source: CD4+ T cells sorted from PBMCs, taken 15 days after the yellow fever booster vaccination. This clonotype was obtained from a man aged 18-30 years who received the YFV17D yellow fever vaccine. This sequence joins TRBV5-1 and TRBJ2-3, with 7 bases identical to TRBD1. The CDR3 DNA reads TGCGCCAGCAGCTTGAACAGGGGACCAGATACGCAGTATTTT. It specifies CASSLNRGPDTQYF.